One sample yielded the 15 T cell receptor beta chains listed below, sequenced in a study of blood T cells in healthy people across ages. A second PCR, run for about 6 to 12 cycles, used a sample-barcoded 5' primer plus a J-beta primer mix. Via MiXCR, TCRdb re-called the 5' RACE reads, giving one row per CDR3 protein. The table has roughly 1 million distinct CDR3 sequences, 20% to 25% seen once. In addition, the sample was reused for a study of T cells of mothers and their children.

The sequencing sample was made of blood. These TCRs come from a girl aged 2 to 9 in good health.

This rearrangement joins TRBV28 to TRBJ1-1; 9 bases fit TRBD1. Germline lookup yields CDR1 MDHEN and CDR2 SYDVKM. V was pared by 4 bases and J by 11 bases, with 11 bases of the junction left unmatched. There are 14 residues in the CDR3. In nucleotides, the CDR3 is TGTGCCAGCAGTTCAGACAGGGGGTCCCCCCGGGCTTTCTTT. This gives the protein CASSSDRGSPRAFF.

This clonotype has more than one count but fewer than ten. The junction shows a germline mismatch at one end, possibly a read error. The chain uses TRBV7-2 and TRBJ1-2; the D gene is possibly TRBD1 (5 bases). The germline V gene has CDR1 SGHTA and CDR2 FQGNSA. The CDR3 runs to 14 residues. CDR3 protein: CARSLTDRDYGYTF. The CDR3 bases are TGTGCCCGCAGCCTAACAGACAGAGACTATGGCTACACCTTC. The variable domain in full, with the rest retrieved from reference TRBV7-2 and TRBJ1-2, is GAGVSQSPSNKVTEKGKDVELRCDPISGHTALYWYRQSLGQGLEFLIYFQGNSAPDKSGLPSDRFSAERTGGSVSTLTIQRTQQEDSAVYLCARSLTDRDYGYTFGSGTRLTVV.

This clonotype has more than one count but fewer than ten. The chain employs TRBV7-2 and TRBJ2-5; the D gene is possibly TRBD1 (6 bases). The J call may be faulty, since TRBJ2-7 better matches the DNA end. Per germline, CDR1 SGHTA and CDR2 FQGNSA. The CDR3 is 14 amino acids. The CDR3 nucleotides read TGTGCCAGCACCCTGGAACAGGGTGACTACGAGCAGTACTTC. This encodes CASTLEQGDYEQYF.

In this sample, this clonotype turned up a few times. V gene TRBV9 combines with J gene TRBJ2-3, with 9 bases that match TRBD2. Germline V lookup: CDR1 SGDLS, CDR2 YYNGEE. V lost 7 bases and J lost 5; bases outside the gene matches: 5. The CDR3 loop spans 13 amino acids. Here the CDR3 DNA reads TGTGCCAGCGGCGGGGGGGTCGAAGATACGCAGTATTTT. This encodes CASGGGVEDTQYF.

In its sample, this clonotype was seen a few times. The rearrangement joins TRBV7-2 to TRBJ2-1; 12 bases fit TRBD2. The trim removed 5 bases at V and 8 bases at J, leaving 10 bases unmatched. CDR1 and CDR2 (germline): SGHTA, FQGNSA. This CDR3 has 16 residues. In DNA form, the CDR3 reads TGTGCCAGCAGCATCACTAGCGGGGGGTCGAGAGATGAGCAGTTCTTC. Translation gives CASSITSGGSRDEQFF.

This clonotype was seen only a few times. The V gene is TRBV29-1, the J gene TRBJ2-5; TRBD2 matches at 8 bases. Judging by the DNA end, TRBJ2-1 fits better; the J call may be wrong. Germline V gene lookup returns CDR1 SQVTM and CDR2 ANQGSEA. This CDR3 is 14 amino acids long. The CDR3 region is CSVDVPSGPNEQFF. The DNA for the CDR3 is TGCAGCGTTGATGTGCCTAGCGGGCCGAATGAGCAGTTCTTC.

This clonotype turned up a few times. This rearrangement joins TRBV20-1 to TRBJ1-5; perhaps TRBD1 as D (6 bases). Germline V gene data show CDR1 as DFQATT and CDR2 as SNEGSKA (reference sequence). The V end was cut by 3 bases, the J end by 7 bases, with 13 bases between. The CDR3 is 13 amino acids. This chain's CDR3 is CSASTSGEQPQHF. The CDR3 DNA sequence: TGCAGTGCTAGCACATCAGGGGAACAGCCCCAGCATTTT.

This chain uses TRBV9 with TRBJ2-5, with 9 bases lining up with TRBD2. The CDR3 spans 16 residues. Unmatched junction bases numbered 8, after V lost 0 bases and J lost 5 bases. The V gene's germline CDR1 is SGDLS and CDR2 YYNGEE. The CDR3, as DNA: TGTGCCAGCAGCGTAGGCGCTAGCGGGAACTTTGAGACCCAGTACTTC. It is translated as CASSVGASGNFETQYF.

This chain links TRBV14 with TRBJ2-3, with 11 nucleotides matching TRBD2. The CDR3 sequence is 16 residues long. Germline CDR1 is SGHDN and CDR2 is FVKESK. V trimming: 6 bases; J trimming: 4 bases; junction bases outside the gene matches: 9. The CDR3 DNA reads TGTGCCAGCAGTCGATACCGTAGCGGGGGGGCAGATACGCAGTATTTT. Protein: CASSRYRSGGADTQYF.

This chain uses TRBV7-8 with TRBJ1-1; D remains unclear. Germline V gives CDR1 SGHVS, CDR2 FQNEAQ. The CDR3 is 14 amino acids. V lost 0 bases to trimming and J lost 6 bases, with 11 bases between them. CDR3 nucleotide sequence: TGTGCCAGCAGCTTAGCAACCCAGAGGGCTGAAGCTTTCTTT. Translating it yields CASSLATQRAEAFF. Complete variable domain (other parts from reference TRBV7-8 and TRBJ1-1): GAGVSQSPRYKVAKRGQDVALRCDPISGHVSLFWYQQALGQGPEFLTYFQNEAQLDKSGLPSDRFFAERPEGSVSTLKIQRTQQEDSAVYLCASSLATQRAEAFFGQGTRLTVV.

This clonotype was seen a few times. The chain carries TRBV2 and TRBJ2-5; 8 bases line up with TRBD2. Matching the DNA end better, TRBJ2-1 makes the J call doubtful. The CDR3 length is 15 residues. The germline V gene encodes CDR1 SNHLY and CDR2 FYNNEI. The CDR3 region has the DNA TGTGCCAGCAGTGAAGGCCTAGCGGGTGACAATGAGCAGTTCTTC. Encoded protein: CASSEGLAGDNEQFF.

This clonotype was seen only a few times. This rearrangement joins TRBV29-1 to TRBJ2-3, with D perhaps matching TRBD1 (5 bases). The CDR3 is 13 residues long. Germline CDR1 SQVTM, CDR2 ANQGSEA. Trimming pared 3 bases from V and 4 bases from J, leaving 11 bases between. CDR3 region: CSVEEDSSDTQYF. The CDR3 coding sequence is TGCAGCGTTGAGGAAGACAGTTCAGATACGCAGTATTTT.

This clonotype was detected a few times. The chain joins TRBV7-2 to TRBJ2-1; D is uncertain. V was pared by 5 bases and J by 7 bases, with 15 bases between. CDR3 size: 14 residues. Germline V gene lookup returns CDR1 SGHTA and CDR2 FQGNSA. The CDR3 loop is CASSTLLPSNEQFF. The CDR3 nucleotides are TGTGCCAGCAGCACCCTACTACCCTCTAATGAGCAGTTCTTC.

The chain links TRBV20-1 to TRBJ2-7, with D unresolved. The V end was cut by 0 bases, the J end by 3 bases, with 12 bases between. This CDR3 has 14 amino acids. Germline V gives CDR1 DFQATT, CDR2 SNEGSKA (reference sequence). For the CDR3, the DNA is TGCAGTGCTAGAGATCGAGTCTCGAGCTACGAGCAGTACTTC. Amino acid sequence: CSARDRVSSYEQYF.

There are a few counts of this clonotype. J is TRBJ2-3 and V is TRBV6-6, with D perhaps TRBD1 (7 bases). This CDR3 comprises 15 residues. The germline V gene has CDR1 MNHNY and CDR2 SVGAGI (reference sequence). Trimming stripped 7 bases from V and 3 bases from J, with 17 bases between. The CDR3 bases are TGTGCCAGCACTTCAGGGGGAGGTTGGACAGATACGCAGTATTTT. It translates to CASTSGGGWTDTQYF.